Presented here are 11 T cell receptor beta chains from one specimen sequenced in a study of shared clonotypes between healthy human individuals (TCRdb year 2020). The library was made by the immunoSEQ multiplex PCR assay. The table was pulled from immuneACCESS by TCRdb, which kept in-frame rearrangements only. Such tables lose some clones; where checked, under half of the loss comes from unresolved V genes, and the rest has no known cause. The sample profile shows around 2.3 million clones; around 95% of them were found once. The ten top clones hold around 0.13% of the sample. The specimen sequenced was naive CD4+ T cells sorted from blood. Per the publication, the cell subset or site label means: CD45RA+ positively selected. These receptors all come from a man between 18 and 29 years old in good health.

With regard to this clone: The same CDR3 arises from other DNA sequences in this sample as well. This chain links TRBV6-4 with TRBJ2-2; possible D gene TRBD1, 5 bases. The CDR3 covers 14 residues. Trimming pared 6 bases from V and 1 base from J, leaving 9 bases between. Germline CDR1 and CDR2: MRHNA and SNTAGT. CDR3 nucleotide sequence: TGTGCCAGCAGGGCTGGACAGAACACCGGGGAGCTGTTTTTT. It codes for CASRAGQNTGELFF.

V is TRBV20-1 and J is TRBJ1-3; no reliable D call. CDR3 length: 11 residues. Trimming stripped 6 bases from V and 8 bases from J, with 11 bases between. Germline loops: CDR1 DFQATT, CDR2 SNEGSKA (reference sequence). Here the CDR3 DNA reads TGCAGTGCCCAAGAGGGTCACACCATATATTTT. Its protein is CSAQEGHTIYF.

The chain employs TRBV21-1 and TRBJ1-3. TRBV21-1 is shown as a pseudogene. This CDR3 comprises 16 residues. Written as DNA, the CDR3 is TGTGCCAGCAGCAAAGTTCCGGCGATCTCTGGAAACACCATATATTTT. Translating it yields CASSKVPAISGNTIYF.

The chain has TRBV10-2 and TRBJ2-3; D gene uncertain. CDR3 size: 13 residues. V was shortened by 8 bases and J by 2 bases, with 11 bases between the two germline ends. Germline V gene sequence: CDR1 WSHSY, CDR2 SAAADI. The CDR3 nucleotides are TGCGCCAGCCGACTGGTTCCCACAGATACGCAGTATTTT. Translation gives CASRLVPTDTQYF.

The chain joins TRBV19 to TRBJ1-1; no firm D call. V was cut by 3 bases and J by 0 bases, with 11 bases left in between. The CDR3 length is 15 residues. CDR1 is LNHDA and CDR2 is SQIVND in the germline V gene (reference sequence). In nucleotides, the CDR3 is TGTGCCAGTAGTATGGCAGGACGAGTGAACACTGAAGCTTTCTTT. Translated, it gives CASSMAGRVNTEAFF.

The chain is built from TRBV5-5 and TRBJ2-4; the match to TRBD1 covers 7 bases. Germline CDR1 SGHKS, CDR2 YYEKEE (reference sequence). Germline trimming cut 1 base from V and 8 bases from J; bases unmatched to any gene: 15. The CDR3 is 17 residues long. In DNA, the CDR3 is TGTGCCAGCAGCTTGTTGGTACTACCTCAGGGGGATGACATTCAGTACTTC. Translation: CASSLLVLPQGDDIQYF.

The V and J genes are TRBV5-1 and TRBJ2-5; TRBD2 agrees at 13 bases. V dropped 1 base and J dropped 5; count of bases not matched to a gene: 8. This CDR3 contains 17 residues. Germline values: CDR1 SGHRS, CDR2 YFSETQ. The CDR3 region has the DNA TGCGCCAGCAGCTTGAGAACTAGCGGGAGGGCTGGTGAGACCCAGTACTTC. Protein product: CASSLRTSGRAGETQYF.

The chain recombines TRBV28 with TRBJ1-1, with D unclear. Per germline, CDR1 MDHEN and CDR2 SYDVKM. The length of the CDR3 is 13 residues. V was cut by 2 bases and J by 6 bases, with 10 bases left in between. This CDR3 reads CASSLGRPPEAFF. DNA of the CDR3: TGTGCCAGCAGTTTAGGCAGACCCCCTGAAGCTTTCTTT.

This clone was detected only once. CDR3 loop: CASSERGQGDSPLHF. The CDR3 DNA reads TGTGCCAGCAGTGAACGGGGACAGGGGGATTCACCCCTCCACTTT. The J gene is TRBJ1-6, the V gene TRBV27; TRBD1 aligns across 11 bases. The CDR3 has 15 amino acids. CDR1 and CDR2 (germline): MNHEY, SMNVEV (reference sequence). V was pared by 5 bases and J by 8 bases, with 5 bases of the junction left unmatched.

The chain joins TRBV29-1 to TRBJ1-1, with D perhaps TRBD1 (5 bases). This CDR3 has 12 amino acids. V dropped 2 bases and J dropped 11 bases, with 15 bases sitting between them. From germline, CDR1 is SQVTM and CDR2 ANQGSEA. The CDR3 loop reads CSVEFGGVGAFF. CDR3 coding DNA: TGCAGCGTTGAATTTGGGGGGGTAGGTGCTTTCTTT. Variable domain in full (rest from reference TRBV29-1 and TRBJ1-1): SAVISQKPSRDICQRGTSLTIQCQVDSQVTMMFWYRQQPGQSLTLIATANQGSEATYESGFVIDKFPISRPNLTFSTLTVSNMSPEDSSIYLCSVEFGGVGAFFGQGTRLTVV.

This chain's CDR3 is CASSQEGFLNTEAFF. CDR3 DNA: TGTGCCAGCAGCCAAGAAGGGTTTCTGAACACTGAAGCTTTCTTT. This chain connects TRBV14 to TRBJ1-1; the D is unclear. Germline CDR1 and CDR2: SGHDN and FVKESK. V shed 0 bases and J shed 0 bases, with 8 bases lying between them. The CDR3 is 15 residues long.